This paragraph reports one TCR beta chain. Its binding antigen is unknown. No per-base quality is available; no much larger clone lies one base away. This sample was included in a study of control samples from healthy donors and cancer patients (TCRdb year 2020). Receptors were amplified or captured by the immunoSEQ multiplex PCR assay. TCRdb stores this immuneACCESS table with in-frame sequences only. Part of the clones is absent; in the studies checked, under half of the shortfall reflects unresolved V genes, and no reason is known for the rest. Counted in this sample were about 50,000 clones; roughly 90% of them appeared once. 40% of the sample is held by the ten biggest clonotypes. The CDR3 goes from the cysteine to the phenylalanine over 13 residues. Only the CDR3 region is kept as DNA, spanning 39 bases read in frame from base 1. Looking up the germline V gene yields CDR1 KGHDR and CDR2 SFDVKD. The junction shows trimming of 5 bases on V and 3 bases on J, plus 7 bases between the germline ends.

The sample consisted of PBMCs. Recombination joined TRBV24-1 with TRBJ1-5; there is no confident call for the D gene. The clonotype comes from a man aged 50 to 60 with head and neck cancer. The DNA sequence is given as TGTGCCACCAGTGCAGGATACAATCAGCCCCAGCATTTT. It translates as CATSAGYNQPQHF.